The T cell receptor beta chain under discussion was sequenced for a study of CD8 T cells in Susac syndrome. The V gene lost 2 bases and the J gene lost 0 bases, with 11 bases spanning the gap. This CDR3 region has 15 residues. Germline assignment: CDR1 MNHEY and CDR2 SVGEGT. Study outcomes and limitations: Only a relatively small number of individuals were included in the TCR sequencing and HLA analysis.

With random hexamers, roughly 0.45 to 1 ug RNA was reverse transcribed. Across 54 Vbeta and 13 Jbeta, immunoSEQ multiplex PCR amplified TCR beta CDR3. Using its own MiXCR run on the immunoSEQ multiplex PCR reads, TCRdb lists one record per CDR3 protein. Of some 130,000 distinct CDR3 sequences listed, around 94% are singletons. On this clonotype itself: The antigen remains undetermined.

TCR beta sequencing covered blood CD8+ and CD4+ T cells. Treatment-naive patients with stable or active relapsing-remitting disease served as multiple sclerosis controls. J is TRBJ2-7 and V is TRBV6-2 or TRBV6-3; possibly TRBD1 or TRBD2 for D (5 bases each). Sequenced sample: CD4+ T cells from PBMCs. This clonotype was obtained from a human donor with multiple sclerosis. The CDR3 bases are TGTGCCAGCAGTTACCAGGGTGGGAGCTCCTACGAGCAGTACTTC. It encodes CASSYQGGSSYEQYF.